The clone carrying this TCR beta chain occurred many times. Via MiXCR, TCRdb re-called the 5' RACE reads, giving one row per CDR3 protein. Of about 74,000 distinct CDR3 sequences in the sample, around 5.5% were seen once. This CDR3 region has 14 residues. The ends were cut back, 2 bases at V and 3 bases at J, with 11 bases in the middle. Germline V gene lookup returns CDR1 SGHTA and CDR2 FQGNSA. These data originate in a study of neurological immune-mediated disorders. The sequenced material came from PBMCs. The rearrangement joins TRBV7-2 to TRBJ2-7; no reliable D call. This sequence originates from a young man with multiple sclerosis. CDR3 protein: CASSLKSGFYEQYF. As DNA, the CDR3 is TGTGCCAGCAGCTTAAAGTCAGGCTTCTACGAGCAGTACTTC.